The clone carrying this T cell receptor beta chain has a single count. Its antigen is not known. These data originate in a study of OX40 agonist ivuxolimab in advanced cancers. The wider study: Prior anti-PD-1, anti-PD-L1 or anti-CTLA-4 therapy was allowed; 40% to 50% had some. Study-wide results and limits: It was also the case that some nonresponders had low normalized T-cell clonal expansion.

CDR1 and CDR2 (germline): MDHEN, SYDVKM. V dropped 8 bases and J dropped 6 bases, with 17 bases sitting between them. There are 15 residues in the CDR3. Profiled with immunoSEQ multiplex PCR; TCRdb holds only in-frame clones, not every one. The table includes some 64,000 clones, 90% to 95% detected once. The study sampled blood at baseline, cycle 4 day 1, and cycle 7 day 1. The source was CD4+ or CD8+ T cells sorted from blood, collected in a trial of the OX40 agonist ivuxolimab. This chain uses TRBV28 with TRBJ1-6; the D gene is possibly TRBD1 (6 bases). The source of this sequence is an adult with an advanced solid tumor such as melanoma, head and neck, liver or kidney cancer. CDR3 region: CASLRATGFNSPLHF. The CDR3, as DNA: TGTGCCAGCCTGAGGGCGACAGGCTTTAATTCACCCCTCCACTTT.